This T cell receptor (beta chain) was sequenced in a study of lung T cells in sarcoidosis with Löfgren's syndrome. Across the study: Repertoire analyses centered on Löfgren's syndrome patients. Study-wide findings and caveats: Paired TRAV12-1/TRBV2 TCRs showed CDR3 homology and preferential pairing. Shared TRAV12-1 and TRBV2 CDR3 motifs were reported across several patients. Versus controls, Löfgren's syndrome patients reportedly showed TRAV12-1 and TRBV2 as most expanded.

One entry per CDR3 protein, called by TCRdb with MiXCR from the reads. Here the sample spans about 19,000 distinct CDR3 sequences, about 22% being singletons. This clonotype was seen repeatedly, ten times or more. Its antigen is unknown. The V gene's germline CDR1 is SGHAT and CDR2 FQNNGV. The CDR3 consists of 18 residues. V shed 5 bases, J shed 5 bases, and the junction held 15 bases outside the gene matches. The chain couples TRBV11-2 to TRBJ2-7; 13 positions match TRBD2. What was sequenced was CD4+ T cells from PBMCs. This sequence was found in a human donor with sarcoidosis (Löfgren's syndrome or another form), or a control subject (not recorded which). The CDR3 nucleotides read TGTGCCAGCAGCCCCTGGACTAGCGGGAGCCCTTCAGGAAACGAGCAGTACTTC. Translated: CASSPWTSGSPSGNEQYF.